The clone carrying this T cell receptor (beta chain) was counted at least ten times. What it binds is not known. The CDR3 is 15 residues long. Germline trimming cut 1 base from V and 7 bases from J; bases unmatched to any gene: 9. Per germline, CDR1 SGHVS and CDR2 FQNEAQ. MiXCR, run by TCRdb on the 5' RACE reads, gives a single entry per CDR3 protein. The sample contains 45,000 to 55,000 distinct CDR3 sequences, more than 5.5% of which appear only once. These data come from a study of early T cells in non-severe SARS-CoV-2 infection. Study summary: The input, bulk RNA from unsorted whole blood, was sequenced, and chains were unpaired. Overall study results and limits: Matching against VDJdb likely underestimated virus-specific expansions, favoring anti-spike CD8.

The chain combines TRBV7-8 with TRBJ2-7; 8 positions match TRBD1. The TCR originated in an adult who was a healthcare worker with PCR-confirmed SARS-CoV-2 infection or an uninfected control (not recorded which). The sequencing used whole blood, collected at baseline. This CDR3 reads CASSLGAGGFWEQYF. In DNA, the CDR3 is TGTGCCAGCAGCTTAGGGGCAGGGGGCTTCTGGGAGCAGTACTTC.